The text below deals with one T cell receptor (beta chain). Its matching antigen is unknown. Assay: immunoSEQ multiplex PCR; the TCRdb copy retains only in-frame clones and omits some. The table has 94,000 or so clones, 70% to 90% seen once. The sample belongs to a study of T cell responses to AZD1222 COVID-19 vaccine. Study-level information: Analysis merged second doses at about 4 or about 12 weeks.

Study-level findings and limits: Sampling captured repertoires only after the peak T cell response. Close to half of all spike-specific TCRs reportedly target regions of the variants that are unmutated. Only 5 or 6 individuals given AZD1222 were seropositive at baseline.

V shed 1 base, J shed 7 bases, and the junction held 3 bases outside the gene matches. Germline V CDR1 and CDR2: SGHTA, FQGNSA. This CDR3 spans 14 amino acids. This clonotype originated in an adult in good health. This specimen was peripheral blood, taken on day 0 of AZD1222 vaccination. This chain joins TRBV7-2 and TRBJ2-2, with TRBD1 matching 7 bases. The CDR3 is CASSLGGQVGELFF. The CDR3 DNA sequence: TGTGCCAGCAGCTTAGGCGGACAGGTCGGGGAGCTGTTTTTT.